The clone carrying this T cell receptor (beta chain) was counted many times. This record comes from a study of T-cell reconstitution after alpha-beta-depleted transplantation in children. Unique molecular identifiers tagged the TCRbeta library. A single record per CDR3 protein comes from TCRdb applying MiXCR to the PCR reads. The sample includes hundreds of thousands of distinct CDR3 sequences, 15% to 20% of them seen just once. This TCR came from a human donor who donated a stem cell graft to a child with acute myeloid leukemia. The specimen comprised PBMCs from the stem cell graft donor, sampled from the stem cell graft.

CDR3 in amino acids: CSALSRSNQPQHF. CDR3 in DNA: TGCAGTGCCCTCTCAAGGTCCAATCAGCCCCAGCATTTT. The genes are TRBV20-1 and TRBJ1-5; D unclear. Trimming left V 6 bases short and J 3 bases short, with 12 bases between. This CDR3 has 13 amino acids. Germline CDR1 reads DFQATT; CDR2 reads SNEGSKA (reference sequence).